The source of this T cell receptor (beta chain) is a study of regulatory T cells in long-lasting Graves disease (TCRdb year 2021). Some background on the complete study: Persistent Graves' disease was defined as persistently positive TSH receptor autoantibodies together with antithyroid drug treatment for over 5 years. Patients with persistent Graves' disease were compared with patients with newly diagnosed Graves' disease using TCR sequencing and RNA sequencing of peripheral blood. The study was conducted in China and was registered as a clinical trial. TCR sequencing covered some 13 persistent and approximately 20 newly diagnosed Graves' disease patients, around 35 samples in total. Persistent Graves' disease patients in the clinical cohort had taken antithyroid drugs for 9 to 11 years on average. Overall study outcomes, separate from this receptor: Patients with persistent disease shared more public clonotypes (fewer than 3,000) than newly diagnosed patients did (around 930). Sequencing and analysis were restricted to the TCR beta chain. As a limitation, the authors acknowledged that the small sample size may reduce accuracy. Only peripheral blood was studied, because thyroid tissue, the primary lesion, was inaccessible. Persistent Graves' disease patients showed lower TCR Shannon entropy and fewer highly expanded clones than newly diagnosed patients, suggesting clonal expansion. Persistent disease showed preferential use of TRBV28, TRBJ1-2 and TRBJ2-5, whereas newly diagnosed disease favored TRBV20-1 and TRBJ2-1.

This clonotype was found many times. What antigen it recognizes has not been identified. Base qualities are not provided; no much larger clone lies one nucleotide away. The CDR3, from cysteine to phenylalanine, totals 15 residues. The kept DNA is CDR3 alone, 45 bases in frame from the first base. V is clipped by 0 bases and J by 2 bases, and the sequence between their germline boundaries is 11 bases long. CDR1 is given as LGHDT and CDR2 as YNNKEL, both from the germline V gene (reference sequence). Read against the paper, the sample's time point label means: persistent/refractory GD, antithyroid drugs over 5 years with positive TRAb. RNA was extracted from PBMCs in TRIzol for both TCR sequencing and RNA sequencing. The diagnosis of Graves' disease was made according to American Thyroid Association guidelines. The patients came from an endocrinology department in Xi'an, China. Each patient gave 7 to 9.5 milliliters of peripheral blood, collected in an EDTA anticoagulant tube. PBMCs were isolated by Ficoll Paque Plus density gradient separation without further T cell sorting. RNA quality was checked with an Agilent 2100 Bioanalyzer and agarose gel, and concentration with a NanoDrop 2000.

Library construction relied on multiplex PCR. The instrument was an Illumina HiSeq 4000. CDR3 regions were amplified by Arm-PCR with iRepertoire HTBI primers to construct TCR beta libraries. PCR products were gel purified before sequencing. The paper's processing steps were these. Across samples, 60 to 80 TRBV and 14 TRBJ segments were identified and used for gene usage analysis of CDR3 amino acid clonotypes. COPE and FqMerger were used to merge the filtered high-quality paired reads into contigs. Contigs were aligned with BLAST to IMGT TRBV, TRBD and TRBJ reference genes, and CDR3 was defined per IMGT. Any clonotype with a frequency above 0.1% was classified as a highly expanded clone. Shannon entropy served as the measure of repertoire diversity, while the Gini coefficient captured V-J evenness. A clonotype found in more than one individual was treated as public. The raw public reads went through TCRdb reprocessing: fastp at Q25, MiXCR clone calling, in-frame beta chains kept. Identical CDR3 proteins give one entry, which carries the most common genes and DNA. Here the V and J calls rest on TCRdb's processing, not on the authors' analysis. This sample gives 400,000 to 450,000 distinct CDR3 sequences in total; around 20% of them show up just once. Jointly, the top ten make up 26% of the sample.

The receptor chain draws on TRBV3-1 and TRBJ2-7; the best D guess is TRBD1, with 6 bases matching. This TCR was sampled from a female donor with Graves disease. The material was peripheral blood mononuclear cells (PBMCs), obtained when the disease was refractory, from a patient treated with antithyroid drugs. The DNA sequence follows: TGTGCCAGCAGCCAAGAACAGGGTCCGACCTACGAGCAGTACTTC. Translated, it reads CASSQEQGPTYEQYF.